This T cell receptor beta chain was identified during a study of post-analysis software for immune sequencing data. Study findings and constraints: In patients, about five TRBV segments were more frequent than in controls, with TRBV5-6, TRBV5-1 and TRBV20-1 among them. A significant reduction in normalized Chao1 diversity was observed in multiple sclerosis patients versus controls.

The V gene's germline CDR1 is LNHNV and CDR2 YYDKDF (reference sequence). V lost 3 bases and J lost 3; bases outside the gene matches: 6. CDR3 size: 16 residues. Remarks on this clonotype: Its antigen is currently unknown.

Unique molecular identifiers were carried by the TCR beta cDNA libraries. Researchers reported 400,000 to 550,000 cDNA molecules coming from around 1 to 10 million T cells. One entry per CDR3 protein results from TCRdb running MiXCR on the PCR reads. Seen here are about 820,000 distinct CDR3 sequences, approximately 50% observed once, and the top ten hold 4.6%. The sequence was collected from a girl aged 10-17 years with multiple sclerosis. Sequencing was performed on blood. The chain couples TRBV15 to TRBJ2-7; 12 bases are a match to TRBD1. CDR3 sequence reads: CATSSLGTGGHYEQYF. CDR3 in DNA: TGTGCCACCAGCAGTCTCGGGACAGGGGGCCACTACGAGCAGTACTTC. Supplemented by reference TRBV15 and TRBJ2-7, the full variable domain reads DAMVIQNPRYQVTQFGKPVTLSCSQTLNHNVMYWYQQKSSQAPKLLFHYYDKDFNNEADTPDNFQSRRPNTSFCFLDIRSPGLGDTAMYLCATSSLGTGGHYEQYFGPGTRLTVT.